These 16 T cell receptor beta chains were all obtained from the same sample, sequenced in a study of shared clonotypes between healthy human individuals (dated by TCRdb to 2018 to 2021). Libraries were prepared through the immunoSEQ multiplex PCR assay. As stored in TCRdb, this immuneACCESS dataset retains in-frame rearrangements with V and J assigned. A fraction of the clones does not appear; measured against another copy, unresolved V genes explain less than half of the discrepancy, and the remainder lacks a known reason. The sample profile shows 400,000 to 500,000 clones; 76% of them were found once. Clones ranked in the top ten supply 10% to 15% of the sample. Sequencing input: PBMCs. The receptors stem from a woman aged 40 to 50 in good health. Some clones in this sample may be carry-over from other donors' samples.

The V and J genes are TRBV9 and TRBJ2-2, with 7 bases aligning to TRBD2. CDR1 and CDR2 from the germline V gene are SGDLS and YYNGEE. The CDR3 extends over 15 amino acids. J lost 6 bases, V lost 1 base, and 6 bases had no gene match. The CDR3 nucleotides read TGTGCCAGCAGCGTAAGGGAGGGATACTCCGGGGAGCTGTTTTTT. Amino acids: CASSVREGYSGELFF.

This chain links TRBV7-8 with TRBJ1-2, with 10 bases lining up with TRBD1. Trimming took 5 bases from V and 8 from J; bases not matched to a gene: 8. CDR3 size: 14 residues. In germline, CDR1 is SGHVS, CDR2 FQNEAQ. CDR3 coding DNA: TGTGCCAGCAGCCTGGGACAGGGGAGCGGGGGCTACACCTTC. Amino acid sequence: CASSLGQGSGGYTF.

V usage is TRBV6-4 and J usage is TRBJ2-1; 13 bases are a match to TRBD2. This CDR3 is 16 amino acids long. The V segment lost 5 bases and the J segment 0 bases; nucleotides outside the gene matches: 1. Germline-derived CDR1 and CDR2 are MRHNA and SNTAGT. DNA of the CDR3: TGTGCCAGCAGTTGGACTAGCGGGAGCTCCTACAATGAGCAGTTCTTC. Protein: CASSWTSGSSYNEQFF.

V usage is TRBV15 and J usage is TRBJ2-2; D ambiguous. The germline V gene encodes CDR1 LNHNV and CDR2 YYDKDF (reference sequence). The V and J ends lost 1 base and 3 bases respectively, with 9 bases between them. The CDR3 extends over 15 amino acids. The CDR3 region is CATSRGGSDTGELFF. In DNA, the CDR3 is TGTGCCACCAGCAGAGGTGGGTCGGACACCGGGGAGCTGTTTTTT.

Worth noting for this clone: A far more abundant clone sits one base away, making this likely a read error. The chain links TRBV30 to TRBJ2-7; no firm D call. Germline values: CDR1 GTSNPN, CDR2 SVGIG (reference sequence). Trimming pared 7 bases from V and 3 bases from J, leaving 22 bases between. The CDR3 covers 15 residues. The CDR3 bases are TGTGCCTTAGCCTTGGACCAGATAGTGGTCTACGAGCAGTACTTC. It codes for CALALDQIVVYEQYF. The variable domain in full, with the rest retrieved from reference TRBV30 and TRBJ2-7, is SQTIHQWPATLVQPVGSPLSLECTVEGTSNPNLYWYRQAAGRGLQLLFYSVGIGQISSEVPQNLSASRPQDRQFILSSKKLLLSDSGFYLCALALDQIVVYEQYFGPGTRLTVT.

The chain combines TRBV28 with TRBJ1-5, with 7 bases that match TRBD1. The V gene end was trimmed by 6 bases and the J gene end by 0 bases; junction bases not matched to a gene: 5. Germline lookup yields CDR1 MDHEN and CDR2 SYDVKM. CDR3 size: 15 residues. The CDR3 here is CASRPQGDSNQPQHF. CDR3 sequence (DNA): TGTGCCAGCAGACCCCAGGGGGATAGCAATCAGCCCCAGCATTTT.

The chain employs TRBV2 and TRBJ1-1; TRBD1 matches 9 bases. V dropped 6 bases and J dropped 3; count of bases not matched to a gene: 11. Germline V gene sequence: CDR1 SNHLY, CDR2 FYNNEI. The CDR3 has 16 amino acids. CDR3 DNA sequence: TGTGCCAGCAGAGCTCTGGACAGGGGAGGGGACACTGAAGCTTTCTTT. As protein: CASRALDRGGDTEAFF. The entire variable domain, with the rest obtained from reference TRBV2 and TRBJ1-1, is as follows: EPEVTQTPSHQVTQMGQEVILRCVPISNHLYFYWYRQILGQKVEFLVSFYNNEISEKSEIFDDQFSVERPDGSNFTLKIRSTKLEDSAMYFCASRALDRGGDTEAFFGQGTRLTVV.

The V call is TRBV7-3, the J call TRBJ2-3, with D perhaps TRBD1 or TRBD2 (5 bases each). The CDR3 has 15 amino acids. V was shortened by 4 bases and J by 2 bases, with 13 bases between the two germline ends. CDR1 SGHTA and CDR2 FQGTGA come from the germline V gene. The CDR3 bases are TGTGCCAGCAGCTCCGGGGCCGGCTCCACAGATACGCAGTATTTT. It translates to CASSSGAGSTDTQYF.

The rearrangement joins TRBV6-6 to TRBJ2-7, with unresolved D. V was pared by 2 bases and J by 6 bases, with 8 bases between. The CDR3 spans 12 residues. Germline values: CDR1 MNHNY, CDR2 SVGAGI (reference sequence). The CDR3 sequence: CASSYPPGEQYF. CDR3 in DNA: TGTGCCAGCAGTTACCCGCCGGGCGAGCAGTACTTC.

This rearrangement joins TRBV6-1 to TRBJ2-5; 9 nucleotides align to TRBD2. The DNA matches TRBJ2-7 better at its end, which makes the J call doubtful. This CDR3 region has 14 residues. Germline values: CDR1 MNHNS, CDR2 SASEGT. CDR3 DNA sequence: TGTGCCAGCAGAGTGACTAGCGGTTCCTACGAGCAGTACTTC. Translating gives CASRVTSGSYEQYF.

A single count supports this clone. V is TRBV4-2 and J is TRBJ2-7; D gene ambiguous. V gave up 1 base and J gave up 0 bases, with 4 bases separating them. Per germline, CDR1 LGHNA and CDR2 YNFKEQ. The CDR3 consists of 13 residues. CDR3 sequence: CASSQGSSYEQYF. For the CDR3, the DNA is TGTGCCAGCAGCCAAGGGAGCTCCTACGAGCAGTACTTC.

J is TRBJ1-6 and V is TRBV19, with D unresolved. Per germline, CDR1 LNHDA and CDR2 SQIVND (reference sequence). The CDR3 runs 11 residues. V was clipped by 5 bases and J by 10 bases, with 6 bases between them. The CDR3 DNA sequence: TGTGCCAGTAGTGACGACTCACCCCTCCACTTT. This sequence encodes CASSDDSPLHF.

Comments on this clone: Other DNA sequences in the sample encode the same CDR3. The rearrangement joins TRBV19 to TRBJ2-2, with D possibly matching TRBD2 (5 bases). Germline V CDR1 and CDR2: LNHDA, SQIVND (reference sequence). The CDR3 covers 15 residues. Trimming pared 3 bases from V and 5 bases from J, leaving 13 bases between. For the CDR3, the DNA is TGTGCCAGTAGTATCCCCGGGATAGGGACCGGGGAGCTGTTTTTT. This gives the protein CASSIPGIGTGELFF.

V and J are TRBV4-1 and TRBJ2-7; TRBD2 aligns across 8 bases. The V gene's germline CDR1 is MGHRA and CDR2 YSYEKL. V was pared by 2 bases and J by 0 bases, with 12 bases of the junction left unmatched. The CDR3 has 18 residues. DNA for the CDR3: TGCGCCAGCAGCCAACTCAGGGCCGTAGCGGGACGCTCCTACGAGCAGTACTTC. It translates to CASSQLRAVAGRSYEQYF.

The CDR3 bases are TGTGCCAGCAGCCCGAGGGACGGACCCGCTAGCTCCTACAATGAGCAGTTCTTC. Protein: CASSPRDGPASSYNEQFF. The chain has TRBV7-7 and TRBJ2-1; D may match TRBD1 or TRBD2 (5 bases each). This CDR3 is 18 amino acids long. In germline, CDR1 is SSHAT, CDR2 FNYEAQ (reference sequence). Trimming pared 5 bases from V and 0 bases from J, leaving 20 bases between.

The genes are TRBV7-9 and TRBJ1-1; no clear D gene. CDR1 is SEHNR, CDR2 FQNEAQ, per germline (reference sequence). V dropped 2 bases and J dropped 0 bases, with 7 bases sitting between them. The CDR3 totals 14 residues. CDR3 sequence: CASSLSPMNTEAFF. In DNA, the CDR3 is TGTGCCAGCAGCTTATCCCCCATGAACACTGAAGCTTTCTTT.